This T cell receptor beta chain was identified in a study of shared T cell receptors in the human thymus. The germline V gene has CDR1 SEHNR and CDR2 FQNEAQ (reference sequence). V dropped 4 bases and J dropped 7 bases, with 29 bases sitting between them. The CDR3 covers 19 residues. Generated by immunoSEQ multiplex PCR, the TCRdb table keeps only in-frame clones and is missing some. The table lists hundreds of thousands of clones, 75% to 80% of them singletons, with about 0.012% in the top ten. This clone was observed a handful of times. This sample was shared with a second study, whose subject was human thymus T cells. As that report states: Gene usage (both V and J) appeared biased in thymic and blood repertoires.

V and J are TRBV7-9 and TRBJ2-1; D is perhaps TRBD2 (6 bases). The specimen sequenced was thymocytes. The sequence came from a boy under two years old with a congenital heart defect. The CDR3 spells CASSSPTGLGDSPGNEQFF. CDR3 coding DNA: TGTGCCAGCAGCTCGCCCACGGGTTTAGGGGACTCCCCCGGTAATGAGCAGTTCTTC.